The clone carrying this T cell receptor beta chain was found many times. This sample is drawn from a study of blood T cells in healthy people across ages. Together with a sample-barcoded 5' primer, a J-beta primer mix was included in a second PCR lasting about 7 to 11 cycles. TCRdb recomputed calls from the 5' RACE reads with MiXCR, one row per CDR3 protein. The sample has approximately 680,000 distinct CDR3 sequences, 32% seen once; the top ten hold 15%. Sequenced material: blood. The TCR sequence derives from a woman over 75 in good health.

The CDR3 DNA sequence: TGTGCCAGCAGTTACTCGGGAAAGCTGCAGGATCAGCCCCAGCATTTT. It specifies CASSYSGKLQDQPQHF. This sequence joins TRBV6-6 and TRBJ1-5; the D is unclear. This CDR3 has 16 residues. Trimming removed 0 bases at V and 5 bases at J, with 14 bases between. Germline CDR1 and CDR2: MNHNY and SVGAGI (reference sequence).